In this sample, the clone carrying this TCR beta chain turned up once. Its matching antigen is unknown. These data are taken from a study of blood T cells in healthy people across ages. Total RNA extracted from each sample amounted to at least 5 micrograms. Study-level findings and limits: Shifts in expanded clonotypes may have been confounded by donor CMV status, which was unknown.

Primers used in a second PCR of about 7 to 12 cycles were a sample-barcoded 5' primer and a J-beta primer mix. TCRdb re-derived calls from the 5' RACE reads in MiXCR, one entry per CDR3 protein. The sample gives approximately 880,000 distinct CDR3 sequences, around 48% of which show up once; roughly an eighth is in the top ten. Sequencing was carried out using blood. This TCR came from a man younger than 45 in good health.

The CDR3 sequence: CASSPGQGGFSGETQYF. The CDR3 nucleotides read TGTGCCAGCAGCCCTGGCCAGGGGGGTTTTTCTGGGGAGACCCAGTACTTC. This rearrangement joins TRBV5-5 to TRBJ2-5; D perhaps matches TRBD1 (7 bases). Germline CDR1 and CDR2: SGHKS and YYEKEE (reference sequence). This CDR3 region has 17 residues. Trimming took off 4 bases at V and 5 bases at J, with 24 bases between the two ends.